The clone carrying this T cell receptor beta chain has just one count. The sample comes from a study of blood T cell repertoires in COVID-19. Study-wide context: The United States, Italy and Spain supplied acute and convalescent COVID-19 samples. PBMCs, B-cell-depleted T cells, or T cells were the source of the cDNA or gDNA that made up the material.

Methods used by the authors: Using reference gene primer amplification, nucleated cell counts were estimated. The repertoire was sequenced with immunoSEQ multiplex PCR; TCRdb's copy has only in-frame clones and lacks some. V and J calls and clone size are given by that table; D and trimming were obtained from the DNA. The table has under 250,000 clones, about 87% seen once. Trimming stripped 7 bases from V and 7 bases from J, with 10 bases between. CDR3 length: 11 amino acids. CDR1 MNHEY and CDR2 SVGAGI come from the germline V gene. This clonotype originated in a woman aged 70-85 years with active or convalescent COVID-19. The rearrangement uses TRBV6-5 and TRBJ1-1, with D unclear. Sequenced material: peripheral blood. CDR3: CASTTVNEAFF. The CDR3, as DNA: TGTGCCAGCACAACGGTAAATGAAGCTTTCTTT.